This entry is about one T cell receptor (beta chain). The sample belongs to a study of blood T cell repertoires in COVID-19. Germline V CDR1 and CDR2: SGDLS, YYNGEE. J gave up 5 bases and V 3 bases, and 9 bases lay outside the gene matches. This CDR3 contains 16 residues. Using immunoSEQ multiplex PCR, the repertoire was profiled, and TCRdb retains in-frame clones only, with some absent. The sample records roughly 100,000 clones, over 75% being singletons. This rearrangement joins TRBV9 to TRBJ2-7; 12 bases align to TRBD2. This TCR derives from a human donor in a cohort sampled during active COVID-19. Specimen: peripheral blood. CDR3 region: CASSERTSGTSNEQYF. CDR3 DNA: TGTGCCAGCAGCGAGCGGACTAGCGGGACGTCTAACGAGCAGTACTTC.